The entry below describes one TCR beta chain. V shed 7 bases, J shed 4 bases, and the junction held 10 bases outside the gene matches. The length of the CDR3 is 14 residues. CDR1 is SGHTA, CDR2 FQGNSA, per germline. The data belong to a study of blood T cell repertoires in COVID-19. Across the study: Acute-phase and convalescent COVID-19 samples originated in the United States, Italy and Spain.

Profiling relied on immunoSEQ multiplex PCR, and the TCRdb table lists in-frame clones only, not all of them. The sample has 70,000 to 85,000 clones; 65% to 85% are singletons. The sequence was obtained from a man older than 75 with active or convalescent COVID-19. Sequencing was carried out using peripheral blood. V and J are TRBV7-2 and TRBJ2-7; 7 bases are a match to TRBD1. The CDR3 coding sequence is TGTGCCAGCAAACGGGCAGGGGGTACGTACGAGCAGTACTTC. Translated: CASKRAGGTYEQYF.